A single sample gave rise to the 13 T cell receptor beta chains below, sequenced in a study of shared clonotypes between healthy human individuals. The protocol was immunoSEQ multiplex PCR, while the TCRdb copy is restricted to in-frame clones and leaves out a portion. The sample records approximately 640,000 clones, around 90% being singletons. Input material: memory CD8+ T cells from PBMCs. Subset specified: CD45RO+ cells pooled with CCR7-negative TemRA cells. The receptor set was obtained from a man aged 18 to 30 in good health. Some clones in this sample may be carry-over from other donors' samples.

The CDR3 region is CASSLGPGPVEKLFF. As DNA, the CDR3 is TGTGCCAGCAGCTTAGGTCCAGGCCCGGTTGAAAAACTGTTTTTT. The chain combines TRBV7-9 with TRBJ1-4; D is ambiguous. The CDR3 spans 15 residues. V lost 1 base, J lost 7 bases, and 13 bases lay in between. In germline, CDR1 is SEHNR, CDR2 FQNEAQ (reference sequence).

V usage is TRBV29-1 and J usage is TRBJ2-1; tentatively, D is TRBD2 (5 bases). The germline V and J ends were trimmed by 2 bases and 1 base, with 21 bases remaining between them. This CDR3 has 18 amino acids. Germline CDR1 SQVTM, CDR2 ANQGSEA. The CDR3 here is CSVEFVSPERGSYNEQFF. The CDR3 DNA reads as TGCAGCGTTGAATTCGTCTCTCCCGAACGGGGTTCCTACAATGAGCAGTTCTTC.

The CDR3 nucleotides read TGTGCCAGCAGTTTGGCCGCGGGAGATTGGGGAAACACCATATATTTT. Protein: CASSLAAGDWGNTIYF. The V and J genes are TRBV27 and TRBJ1-3; no firm D call. Trimming left V 3 bases short and J 4 bases short, with 16 bases between. CDR3 length equals 16 residues. Per germline, CDR1 MNHEY and CDR2 SMNVEV (reference sequence).

This sequence joins TRBV27 and TRBJ2-7; D possibly corresponds to TRBD1 (5 bases). This CDR3 region has 13 residues. V shed 6 bases and J shed 4 bases, with 13 bases lying between them. The germline V gene encodes CDR1 MNHEY and CDR2 SMNVEV (reference sequence). The CDR3 protein is CASRSQGSYEQYF. CDR3 bases: TGTGCCAGCAGGTCCCAGGGAAGTTACGAGCAGTACTTC.

This clone was observed once. The V call is TRBV10-3, the J call TRBJ2-7, with D perhaps TRBD1 (5 bases). V was trimmed by 6 bases and J by 7 bases, leaving 16 bases between them. The CDR3 is 13 amino acids. The V gene's germline CDR1 is ENHRY and CDR2 SYGVKD. As DNA, the CDR3 is TGTGCCATCAGAACGGACACGGCCGGGGAGCAGTACTTC. Its translation is CAIRTDTAGEQYF.

The rearrangement links TRBV11-3 to TRBJ2-7; 9 bases match TRBD1. The CDR3 length is 15 residues. In germline, CDR1 is SGHNT, CDR2 YENEEA. V shed 5 bases, J shed 2 bases, and the junction held 7 bases outside the gene matches. For the CDR3, the DNA is TGTGCCAGCAGCACCCGGACAGGGGACACCTACGAGCAGTACTTC. Protein: CASSTRTGDTYEQYF.

J is TRBJ2-7 and V is TRBV15, with 10 positions matching TRBD1. This CDR3 has 14 residues. V lost 6 bases, J lost 4 bases, and 6 bases stayed unmatched. Germline CDR1 reads LNHNV; CDR2 reads YYDKDF (reference sequence). The CDR3 DNA is TGTGCCACCAGAGGACAGGGGGACCCTTACGAGCAGTACTTC. It specifies CATRGQGDPYEQYF.

The count of this clone is one. V and J are TRBV29-1 and TRBJ2-1, with a weak D call TRBD2 (6 bases). The germline V gene encodes CDR1 SQVTM and CDR2 ANQGSEA. The V and J ends lost 4 bases and 2 bases respectively, with 6 bases between them. CDR3 length equals 12 residues. CDR3 loop: CSVGGTYNEQFF. For the CDR3, the DNA is TGCAGCGTTGGCGGGACCTACAATGAGCAGTTCTTC.

This rearrangement joins TRBV5-1 to TRBJ2-7; D is ambiguous. This CDR3 has 14 residues. Between the trimmed V and J ends, which lost 0 bases and 0 bases, there was a span of 7 bases. The germline gives CDR1 SGHRS, CDR2 YFSETQ. CDR3 in DNA: TGCGCCAGCAGCTTGGAGAGGCACTCCTACGAGCAGTACTTC. It encodes CASSLERHSYEQYF.

This clone has a single count. The chain combines TRBV10-1 with TRBJ1-1; D unclear. Germline V gives CDR1 WNHNN, CDR2 SYGVQD (reference sequence). This CDR3 contains 13 residues. Trimming took off 6 bases at V and 0 bases at J, with 8 bases between the two ends. The CDR3 DNA sequence: TGCGCCAGCAGCGCAACCTTGAACACTGAAGCTTTCTTT. Its protein is CASSATLNTEAFF.

The CDR3 loop is CASSSRLQETQYF. DNA of the CDR3: TGTGCCAGCAGTTCCAGGCTGCAAGAGACCCAGTACTTC. This chain joins TRBV27 and TRBJ2-5; D uncertain. V lost 4 bases and J lost 2, with 8 bases in between. The CDR3 length is 13 residues. Germline assignment: CDR1 MNHEY and CDR2 SMNVEV (reference sequence).

This sequence joins TRBV6-5 and TRBJ2-1; no firm D call. The germline V gene encodes CDR1 MNHEY and CDR2 SVGAGI. V gave up 5 bases and J gave up 3 bases, with 5 bases separating them. This CDR3 is 12 amino acids long. In nucleotides, the CDR3 is TGTGCCAGCAGTCCTATCTACAATGAGCAGTTCTTC. Protein sequence: CASSPIYNEQFF.

The chain employs TRBV7-8 and TRBJ2-1, with D possibly being TRBD2 (6 bases). Germline CDR1 reads SGHVS; CDR2 reads FQNEAQ. Trimming pared 1 base from V and 0 bases from J, leaving 10 bases between. This CDR3 region has 16 residues. The CDR3 nucleotides are TGTGCCAGCAGCTTAGAGGCGGGAAACTCCTACAATGAGCAGTTCTTC. Translation gives CASSLEAGNSYNEQFF.